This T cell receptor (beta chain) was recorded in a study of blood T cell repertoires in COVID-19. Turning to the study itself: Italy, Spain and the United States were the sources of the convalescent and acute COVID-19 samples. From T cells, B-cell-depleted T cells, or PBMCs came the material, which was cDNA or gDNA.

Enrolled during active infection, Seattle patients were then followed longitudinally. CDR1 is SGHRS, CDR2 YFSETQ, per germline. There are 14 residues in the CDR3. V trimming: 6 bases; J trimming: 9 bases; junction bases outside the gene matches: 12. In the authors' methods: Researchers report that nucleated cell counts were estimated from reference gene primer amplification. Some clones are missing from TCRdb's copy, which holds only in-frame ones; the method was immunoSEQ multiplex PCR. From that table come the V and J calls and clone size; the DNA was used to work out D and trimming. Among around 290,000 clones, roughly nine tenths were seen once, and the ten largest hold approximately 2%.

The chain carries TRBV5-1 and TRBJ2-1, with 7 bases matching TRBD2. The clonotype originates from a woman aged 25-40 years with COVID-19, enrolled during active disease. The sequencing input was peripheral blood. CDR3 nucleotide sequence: TGCGCCAGCACACTAGCGAACGAGCACGGTGAGCAGTTCTTC. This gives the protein CASTLANEHGEQFF.